The clone carrying this TCR beta chain came up once. The antigen is unknown. The data were taken from a study of shared clonotypes between healthy human individuals. Study results and caveats: Only a few donors were included, so the genetic and exposure-history diversity represented was limited. Rarefaction demonstrated incomplete sorted-subset sequencing despite large depth.

This table comes from immunoSEQ multiplex PCR, and its TCRdb copy is limited to in-frame clones, with some not included. The sample contains more than 2 million clones, about 95% of which appear only once. The CDR3 is 15 amino acids. Germline V gene sequence: CDR1 MNHEY, CDR2 SMNVEV (reference sequence). J lost 1 base, V lost 4 bases, and 7 bases had no gene match. Naivety among CD8 cells was defined by CD45RO negativity and positive CCR7 selection, thereby excluding terminally differentiated effector memory CD45RA+ cells. The sequencing sample was made of naive CD8+ T cells sorted from blood. The rearrangement links TRBV27 to TRBJ2-7, with 7 bases lining up with TRBD1. The TCR comes from a man aged 18 to 29 in good health. CDR3 amino acids: CASSYNPGQSYEQYF. The DNA for the CDR3 is TGTGCCAGCAGTTATAACCCGGGACAGTCCTACGAGCAGTACTTC.